The entry that follows covers one T cell receptor (beta chain) sequence. The CDR3 is 14 residues long. Trimming at V came to 8 bases and at J to 11 bases, leaving 14 bases not matched to a gene. Germline-derived CDR1 and CDR2 are SNHLY and FYNNEI. These data belong to a study of relationships among human T cell subsets. The T cell receptor alpha and beta CDR3 regions were amplified from mRNA by semiquantitative ARM-PCR. ARM-PCR used tagged nested gene-specific primers, then communal superprimers for exponential amplification. MiXCR, applied by TCRdb to the multiplex PCR reads, yields one record per CDR3 protein. The repertoire holds around 2,400 distinct CDR3 sequences, approximately 40% seen once, with around 42% in the top ten.

The chain has TRBV2 and TRBJ1-1; 10 bases agree with TRBD1. The specimen was activated T cells sorted from blood. Subset: CD45RA-RO-CD69+ activated T cells. This receptor was obtained from a man in his forties in good health. The CDR3 DNA follows: TGTGCCAGCGGGACCGGGACAGGGGCGGGAAGGGCTTTCTTT. Its protein is CASGTGTGAGRAFF.